The 16 T cell receptor beta chains below all came from one sample that was sequenced in a study of T cells after somatic rescue of genetic block. This table comes from immunoSEQ multiplex PCR, and its TCRdb copy is limited to in-frame clones, with some not included. The sample has roughly 71,000 clones; approximately 90% are singletons. What was sequenced was peripheral blood mononuclear cells (PBMCs). These TCRs come from a man between 25 and 39 years old.

The CDR3 here is CASSLGTAYYGYTF. Written as DNA, the CDR3 is TGCGCCAGCAGCTTGGGAACAGCATACTATGGCTACACCTTC. The chain uses TRBV5-1 and TRBJ1-2; D not certain. Germline V CDR1 and CDR2: SGHRS, YFSETQ. This CDR3 is 14 amino acids long. V was shortened by 0 bases and J by 3 bases, with 9 bases between the two germline ends.

This clone was recorded only once. This rearrangement joins TRBV27 to TRBJ1-6; TRBD1 matches at 8 bases. V lost 2 bases and J lost 9; bases outside the gene matches: 6. This CDR3 spans 15 amino acids. CDR1 is MNHEY and CDR2 is SMNVEV in the germline V gene (reference sequence). CDR3 amino acids: CASSLANRGSSPLHF. For the CDR3, the DNA is TGTGCCAGCAGTTTAGCAAACAGGGGGAGTTCACCCCTCCACTTT.

V and J are TRBV19 and TRBJ1-1; D may be TRBD1 (5 bases). Trimming took off 4 bases at V and 1 base at J, with 10 bases between the two ends. This CDR3 contains 14 residues. The germline V gene encodes CDR1 LNHDA and CDR2 SQIVND (reference sequence). The CDR3 here is CASSTQTANTEAFF. In DNA form, the CDR3 reads TGTGCCAGTAGTACCCAGACAGCGAACACTGAAGCTTTCTTT.

The chain has TRBV30 and TRBJ1-6; tentatively, D is TRBD1 (6 bases). This CDR3 has 14 residues. CDR1 is GTSNPN, CDR2 SVGIG, per germline (reference sequence). V was shortened by 4 bases and J by 4 bases, with 11 bases between the two germline ends. CDR3 residues: CAWKGQRYNSPLHF. The CDR3 nucleotides are TGTGCCTGGAAAGGACAGCGTTATAATTCACCCCTCCACTTT.

The chain has TRBV9 and TRBJ1-1; D uncertain. This CDR3 is 15 amino acids long. Trimming cost V 4 bases and J 0 bases, with 13 bases left between them. Germline V gives CDR1 SGDLS, CDR2 YYNGEE. The CDR3 loop reads CASSPRLNMNTEAFF. Here the CDR3 DNA reads TGTGCCAGCAGCCCGCGGCTGAATATGAACACTGAAGCTTTCTTT.

The chain links TRBV7-9 to TRBJ2-5; 7 positions agree with TRBD1. CDR3 length equals 16 residues. Germline CDR1 SEHNR, CDR2 FQNEAQ (reference sequence). J lost 1 base, V lost 5 bases, and 10 bases had no gene match. The CDR3 spells CASSRSGDSLQETQYF. In DNA form, the CDR3 reads TGTGCCAGCAGCAGATCCGGGGACAGTCTCCAAGAGACCCAGTACTTC.

This chain uses TRBV23-1 with TRBJ2-5; D is tentatively TRBD1 or TRBD2 (5 bases each). TRBV23-1 is given ORF status, its function remaining uncertain. Trimming shortened V by 2 bases and J by 13 bases, and 5 bases separated the two germline ends. This CDR3 is built from 9 residues. CDR3 loop: CASSQGGYF. The CDR3 region has the DNA TGCGCCAGCAGTCAAGGGGGGTACTTC.

V is TRBV14 and J is TRBJ2-3; the match to TRBD2 covers 8 bases. Looked up from germline, CDR1 is SGHDN and CDR2 is FVKESK. J lost 6 bases, V lost 5 bases, and 7 bases had no gene match. This CDR3 is 14 amino acids long. The CDR3 DNA reads TGTGCCAGCAGCACTGGGACTAGAGGGGATACGCAGTATTTT. It specifies CASSTGTRGDTQYF.

The chain links TRBV7-2 to TRBJ2-5, with 10 bases aligning to TRBD2. J gave up 4 bases and V 5 bases, and 16 bases lay outside the gene matches. From germline, CDR1 is SGHTA and CDR2 FQGNSA. This CDR3 has 18 residues. CDR3 coding DNA: TGTGCCAGCAGCCCCCGTCCGTCTAGCGGGAGAGGGCGAGAGACCCAGTACTTC. Translation gives CASSPRPSSGRGRETQYF.

This chain joins TRBV9 and TRBJ1-4, with 7 positions matching TRBD1. Looked up from germline, CDR1 is SGDLS and CDR2 is YYNGEE. The CDR3 is 13 residues long. V shed 3 bases and J 9 bases; nucleotides not matched to a gene: 5. In DNA, the CDR3 is TGTGCCAGCAGCGGAGACAGGGATAAAAAACTGTTTTTT. Protein product: CASSGDRDKKLFF.

The rearrangement joins TRBV7-2 to TRBJ1-2, with D maybe TRBD1 (6 bases). Per germline, CDR1 SGHTA and CDR2 FQGNSA. Between the trimmed V and J ends, which lost 5 bases and 4 bases, there was a span of 23 bases. CDR3 size: 17 residues. In DNA form, the CDR3 reads TGTGCCAGCAGCCCGAATGTTTTGACAGGCTCCCTCTATGGCTACACCTTC. Residues: CASSPNVLTGSLYGYTF.

This chain links TRBV6-5 with TRBJ1-5; D uncertain. With 2 bases removed from V and 7 bases from J, the gap between germline ends came to 9 bases. Germline V gives CDR1 MNHEY, CDR2 SVGAGI. This CDR3 has 13 amino acids. The CDR3 DNA reads as TGTGCCAGCAGTTACCCGGCACCCCAGCCCCAGCATTTT. It yields the protein CASSYPAPQPQHF.

The rearrangement uses TRBV14 and TRBJ1-2; 8 bases agree with TRBD1. CDR1 SGHDN and CDR2 FVKESK come from the germline V gene. V was pared by 1 base and J by 3 bases, with 1 base of the junction left unmatched. The CDR3 is 14 amino acids. CDR3: CASSQAGGYYGYTF. The CDR3 DNA reads as TGTGCCAGCAGCCAAGCAGGGGGCTACTATGGCTACACCTTC.

The rearrangement uses TRBV9 and TRBJ2-6; the D gene could be TRBD1 or TRBD2 (6 bases each). CDR1 SGDLS and CDR2 YYNGEE come from the germline V gene. This CDR3 contains 16 residues. V dropped 4 bases and J dropped 2 bases, with 13 bases sitting between them. The CDR3 DNA reads TGTGCCAGCAGCCCCGGGGGCAGGGCTGGGGCCAACGTCCTGACTTTC. Translation: CASSPGGRAGANVLTF. The full variable domain, completed using reference TRBV9 and TRBJ2-6, is DSGVTQTPKHLITATGQRVTLRCSPRSGDLSVYWYQQSLDQGLQFLIQYYNGEERAKGNILERFSAQQFPDLHSELNLSSLELGDSALYFCASSPGGRAGANVLTFGAGSRLTVL.

The V call is TRBV7-2, the J call TRBJ1-2; D uncertain. Germline CDR1 reads SGHTA; CDR2 reads FQGNSA. V was clipped by 0 bases and J by 3 bases, with 5 bases between them. CDR3 length equals 13 residues. The chain's CDR3 is CASSLASDYGYTF. The CDR3 DNA reads as TGTGCCAGCAGCTTAGCTTCCGACTATGGCTACACCTTC.

The DNA for the CDR3 is TGTGCCAGCAGCTTAATGGGCTACAATGAGCAGTTCTTC. This sequence encodes CASSLMGYNEQFF. This chain uses TRBV7-3 with TRBJ2-1; no clear D gene. Trimming shortened V by 1 base and J by 3 bases, and 4 bases separated the two germline ends. The length of the CDR3 is 13 residues. The V gene's germline CDR1 is SGHTA and CDR2 FQGTGA.